This T cell receptor beta chain was retrieved from a study of cytotoxic CD8 clonotypes in ibrutinib-treated CLL. In the study overall: Patients: fewer than 12 relapsed/refractory, some 15 treatment-naive, under 18 IGHV unmutated. Findings and caveats of the study: Stable or contracted on treatment, public clonotypes were also uncommon. Relative to age-matched healthy donors, clonality at baseline was higher, and it tracked circulating CD8+ T-cell counts.

Concerning this clone: Its specificity is not known.

CDR1 and CDR2 (germline): SGHDT, YYEEEE. This CDR3 has 15 amino acids. The V gene end was trimmed by 5 bases and the J gene end by 2 bases; junction bases not matched to a gene: 6. With sequencing, the targeted depth ranged from 1 in 200,000 to 1 in 1 million T cells. Sequenced by immunoSEQ multiplex PCR; TCRdb stores in-frame clones only, minus some. The data show hundreds of thousands of clones, with roughly 70% seen just once and around 6.3% held by the top ten. The chain is built from TRBV5-6 and TRBJ1-2; 10 bases fit TRBD1. This TCR was recovered from a human donor with chronic lymphocytic leukemia. This material consisted of PBMCs, taken after 36 months of ibrutinib treatment. CDR3 coding DNA: TGTGCCAGCAGGAAACCGGGACAGGGGAACTATGGCTACACCTTC. Translation gives CASRKPGQGNYGYTF.